These T cell receptor beta chains were read from a single sample in a study of T cell responses to AZD1222 COVID-19 vaccine. Assay: immunoSEQ multiplex PCR; the TCRdb copy retains only in-frame clones and omits some. The data show 55,000 to 65,000 clones, with approximately 83% seen just once and less than 15% held by the top ten. Material: peripheral blood, obtained on day 0 of AZD1222 vaccination. Receptors originate from an adult in good health. CDR3s include the opening cysteine and the closing phenylalanine or tryptophan. D genes are given only for firm matches.

v_gene	d_gene	j_gene	CDR3aa
TRBV7-4	.	TRBJ2-7	CASSFAVDRYF
TRBV4-2	.	TRBJ2-3	CASSQDLGGADTQYF
TRBV27	.	TRBJ1-5	CASSFQGYSNQPQHF
TRBV6-2/TRBV6-3	.	TRBJ1-1	CASSYALLNTEAFF
TRBV3-1/TRBV3-2	TRBD1	TRBJ1-5	CASSLGQGARSNQPQHF
TRBV4-2	TRBD2	TRBJ2-1	CASSQASGGQYNEQFF
TRBV6-1	.	TRBJ2-7	CASSETGEEEEQYF
TRBV28	TRBD1	TRBJ1-6	CASSLYLTGGGSLHF
TRBV19	TRBD2	TRBJ2-1	CASSIDRRGLAKVEQFF
TRBV4-1	.	TRBJ2-3	CASSQIAGSDTQYF
TRBV10-3	TRBD1	TRBJ2-3	CAISESSGRQGRPDTQYF
TRBV10-3	TRBD1	TRBJ1-1	CAISGTQGGTEAFF
TRBV28	TRBD1	TRBJ2-7	CASRKDRGYEQYF
TRBV6-5	.	TRBJ1-5	CASSYSRLTDQPQHF
TRBV5-1	TRBD1	TRBJ1-2	CASSTGARDGYTF
TRBV6-5	TRBD1	TRBJ2-2	CASSSLDRDTGELFF
TRBV5-4	TRBD1	TRBJ1-6	CASTVGQGNNSPLHF
TRBV7-8	.	TRBJ1-1	CASSRRDGENTEAFF
TRBV14	.	TRBJ2-5	CASSQDRVLETQYF
TRBV7-8	.	TRBJ2-7	CASSYESFIIYEQYF
TRBV27	.	TRBJ2-6	CASSPPFRGVKVESSGANVLTF
TRBV5-4	TRBD1	TRBJ1-4	CASNRQGEGGKLFF
TRBV4-2	.	TRBJ2-7	CASSQRGEQYF